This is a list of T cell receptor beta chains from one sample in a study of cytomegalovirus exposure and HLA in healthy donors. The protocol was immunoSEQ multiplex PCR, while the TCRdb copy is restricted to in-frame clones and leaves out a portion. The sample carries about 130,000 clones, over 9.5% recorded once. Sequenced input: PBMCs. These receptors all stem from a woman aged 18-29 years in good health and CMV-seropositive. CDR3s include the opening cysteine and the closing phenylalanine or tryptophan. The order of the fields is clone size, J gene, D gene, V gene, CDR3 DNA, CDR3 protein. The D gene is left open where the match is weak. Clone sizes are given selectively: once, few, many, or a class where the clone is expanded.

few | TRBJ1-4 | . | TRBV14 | TGTGCCAGCAGCGCCGGGAGTGGGGTCTATAATGAAAAACTGTTTTTT | CASSAGSGVYNEKLFF
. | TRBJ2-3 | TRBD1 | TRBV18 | TGTGCCAGCTCACGGGCTAGCGGAGGGACAGGGACCACAGATACGCAGTATTTT | CASSRASGGTGTTDTQYF
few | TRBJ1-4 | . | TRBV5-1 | TGCGCCAGCAGCTTGGGGGGCCCTAATGAAAAACTGTTTTTT | CASSLGGPNEKLFF
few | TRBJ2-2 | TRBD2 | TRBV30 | TGTGCCTGGATCGATCAAGCGGGAACGGTCACCGGGGAGCTGTTTTTT | CAWIDQAGTVTGELFF
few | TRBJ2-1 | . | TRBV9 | TGTGCCAGCAGCGAGGGTGGGGGGAGGTCCTACAATGAGCAGTTCTTC | CASSEGGGRSYNEQFF
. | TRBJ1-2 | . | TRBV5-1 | TGCGCCAGCAGCTCCCAGGGGCTCTATGGCTACACCTTC | CASSSQGLYGYTF
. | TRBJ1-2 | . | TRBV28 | TGTGCCAGCAGTTCTAGCTATGGCTACACCTTC | CASSSSYGYTF
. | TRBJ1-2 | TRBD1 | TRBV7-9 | TGTGCCAGCAGCTCGGGACAGATCTATGGCTACACCTTC | CASSSGQIYGYTF
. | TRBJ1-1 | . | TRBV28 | TGTGCCACCCGGGAGAGGATGAACACTGAAGCTTTCTTT | CATRERMNTEAFF
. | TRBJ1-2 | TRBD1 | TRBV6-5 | TGTGCCAGCAGTTTTGGGCGACAGGGATGCTACACCTTC | CASSFGRQGCYTF
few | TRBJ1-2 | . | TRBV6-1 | TGTGCCAGCAGTGAAGAGACAGGCCTCTATGGCTACACCTTC | CASSEETGLYGYTF
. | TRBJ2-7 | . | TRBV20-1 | TGCAGTGCTGCGGACTCCTACGAGCAGTACTTC | CSAADSYEQYF
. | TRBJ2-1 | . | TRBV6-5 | TGTGCCACCGCCCTGAGCTCCTACAATGAGCAGTTCTTC | CATALSSYNEQFF
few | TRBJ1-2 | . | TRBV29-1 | TGCAGCGTTGCGGCAGGGGCCCATCCCTCTAACTATGGCTACACCTTC | CSVAAGAHPSNYGYTF
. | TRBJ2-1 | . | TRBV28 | TGTGCCAGCGGAGGGACTGAGCAGTTCTTC | CASGGTEQFF
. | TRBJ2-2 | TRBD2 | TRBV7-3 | TGTGCCAGCAGCCCCCGACTAGCGGAGGCGAAAGGGGAGCTGTTTTTT | CASSPRLAEAKGELFF
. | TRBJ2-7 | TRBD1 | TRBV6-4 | TGTGCCGGCAGTACTGACAGGGGCCCGTACGAGCAGTACTTC | CAGSTDRGPYEQYF
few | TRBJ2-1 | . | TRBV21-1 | TGTGCCAGCAGCAATAGGCAGGGCCCACGCAATGAGCAGTTCTTC | CASSNRQGPRNEQFF
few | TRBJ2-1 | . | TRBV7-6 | TGTGCCAGCAGCTTAGGGGTTTACCAGGGAGGCTCCAATGAGCAGTTCTTC | CASSLGVYQGGSNEQFF
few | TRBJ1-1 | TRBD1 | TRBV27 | TGTGCCAGCAGTTTATCGGGACAGGGTTTCACTGAAGCTTTCTTT | CASSLSGQGFTEAFF
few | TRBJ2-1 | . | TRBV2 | TGTGCCAGCAGTGCTGATGACGGTCCGGGTGACGGTGAGCAGTTCTTC | CASSADDGPGDGEQFF
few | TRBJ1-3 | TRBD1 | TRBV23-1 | TGCGCCAGCAGTCAATCAGCTAGGGGGCAGGGAAACACCATATATTTT | CASSQSARGQGNTIYF
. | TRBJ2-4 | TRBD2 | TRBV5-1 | TGCGCCAGCAGCCTAAATGCGGGGGGGGGATACCAGTACTTC | CASSLNAGGGYQYF
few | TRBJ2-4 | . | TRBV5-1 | TGCGCCAGCAGCTCCCAGGGAATTTGGATTCAGTACTTC | CASSSQGIWIQYF
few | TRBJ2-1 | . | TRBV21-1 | TGTGCCAGCAGCAAAGGTCTCGCTAGCGGGAGGGCCGAGCAGTTCTTC | CASSKGLASGRAEQFF
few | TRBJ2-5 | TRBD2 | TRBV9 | TGTGCCAGCAGCGTAGGGGGGACTAGCGGCCCCTACGGGACCCAGTACTTC | CASSVGGTSGPYGTQYF
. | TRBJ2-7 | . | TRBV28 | TGTGCCAGCAGTGACAGCCCCATATCCTACGAGCAGTACTTC | CASSDSPISYEQYF
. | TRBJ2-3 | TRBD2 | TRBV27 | TGTGCCAGCAGTACCCGCCTAGCGGGAGGCAGTAGAGATACGCAGTATTTT | CASSTRLAGGSRDTQYF
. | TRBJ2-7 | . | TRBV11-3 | TGTGCCAGCAGCTCATACTCCCAGGGCTCCGAGCAGTACTTC | CASSSYSQGSEQYF
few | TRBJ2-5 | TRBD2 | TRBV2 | TGTGCCAGCAGTGGGGGACTAGGGCTTCGGGAGACCCAGTACTTC | CASSGGLGLRETQYF
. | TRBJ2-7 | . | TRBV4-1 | TGCGCCAGCAGCCAGAGGGATGGGGACGAGCAGTACTTC | CASSQRDGDEQYF
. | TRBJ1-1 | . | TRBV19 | TGTGCCAGTAGTATAGTAGCAGGGGTTGGGAACACTGAAGCTTTCTTT | CASSIVAGVGNTEAFF
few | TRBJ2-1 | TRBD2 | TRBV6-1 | TGTGCCAGCAGTGAAACTAGCGGGAGAAAGCAGTTCTTC | CASSETSGRKQFF
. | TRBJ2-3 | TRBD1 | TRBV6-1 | TGTGCCAGCAGTGGTACCGGGACAGACCCTTCAGATACGCAGTATTTT | CASSGTGTDPSDTQYF
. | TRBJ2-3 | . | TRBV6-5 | TGTGCCAGCAGAAGGTACAGGGAGAGCACAGATACGCAGTATTTT | CASRRYRESTDTQYF
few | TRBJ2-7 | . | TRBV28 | TGTGCCAGCAGTTTGTTTAGAGGGTACGAGCAGTACTTC | CASSLFRGYEQYF
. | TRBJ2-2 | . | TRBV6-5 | TGTGCCAGCAGATCCTCCGCCGGGGAGCTGTTTTTT | CASRSSAGELFF
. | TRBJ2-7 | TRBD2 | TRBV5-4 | TGTGCCAGCAAGTCCGGGACTACGAGCTCCTACGAGCAGTACTTC | CASKSGTTSSYEQYF
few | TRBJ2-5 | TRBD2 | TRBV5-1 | TGCGCCAGCAGCTATACGGGAGGGCCCTTGGAGACCCAGTACTTC | CASSYTGGPLETQYF
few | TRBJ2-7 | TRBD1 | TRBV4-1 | TGCGCCAGCAGCCATGCGGGACAGGGGGTGTACGAGCAGTACTTC | CASSHAGQGVYEQYF
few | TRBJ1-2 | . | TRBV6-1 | TGTGCCAGCAGTGTCTCTAAGGGAGGGGACTATGGCTACACCTTC | CASSVSKGGDYGYTF
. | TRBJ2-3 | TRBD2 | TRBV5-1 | TGCGCCAGCAGCTTGGCCATCACTAGCGGGATCACAGATACGCAGTATTTT | CASSLAITSGITDTQYF
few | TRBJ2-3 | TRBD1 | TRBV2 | TGTGCCAGCAGGGAAACAGGGGTCCCCACGCAGTATTTT | CASRETGVPTQYF
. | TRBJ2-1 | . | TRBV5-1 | TGCGCCAGCAGCTTGGTGCTAGCATCTAACAATGAGCAGTTCTTC | CASSLVLASNNEQFF
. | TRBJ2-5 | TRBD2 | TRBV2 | TGTGCCAGCAGAAAACTAGCGGGAGTGATGGAGACCCAGTACTTC | CASRKLAGVMETQYF
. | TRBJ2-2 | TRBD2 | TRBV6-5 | TGTGCCAGCAGTTACGGACTAGCGGGAGAAACCGGGGAGCTGTTTTTT | CASSYGLAGETGELFF
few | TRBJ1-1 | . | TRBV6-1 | TGTGCCGTCGACACAGGGTTCGCTGAAGCTTTCTTT | CAVDTGFAEAFF
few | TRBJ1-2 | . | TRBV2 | TGTGCCAGCAGTGAAAATCGACAGGTAGTCTCCGCCTATGGCTACACCTTC | CASSENRQVVSAYGYTF
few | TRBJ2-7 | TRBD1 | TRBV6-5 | TGTGCCAGCAGTAAAGGGACAGTCTACGAGCAGTACTTC | CASSKGTVYEQYF